The clone carrying this T cell receptor (beta chain) was recorded only once. The data are from a study of T cells after somatic rescue of genetic block. Some clones are missing from TCRdb's copy, which holds only in-frame ones; the method was immunoSEQ multiplex PCR. Seen here are more than 70,000 clones, just under 90% observed once, and the top ten hold about 1.5%. This CDR3 region has 13 residues. V gave up 5 bases and J gave up 3 bases; unmatched junction bases: 4. CDR1 and CDR2 (germline): MDHEN, SYDVKM. Sequencing was carried out using peripheral blood mononuclear cells (PBMCs). This chain uses TRBV28 with TRBJ2-7; 7 bases fit TRBD2. This clonotype originated in a young woman. The CDR3 is CASSGGVRYEQYF. The CDR3 DNA is TGTGCCAGCAGTGGGGGGGTGCGCTACGAGCAGTACTTC.